Presented here are 2 T cell receptor beta chains from one specimen sequenced in a study of blood T cell repertoires in COVID-19. Assay used: immunoSEQ multiplex PCR; TCRdb lists only in-frame clones, some missing. The sample yields approximately 200,000 clones, almost 90% seen once. Sequencing was performed on peripheral blood. These receptors were collected from a woman in her fifties or sixties with acute or convalescent COVID-19.

This clone showed up just once. The rearrangement links TRBV2 to TRBJ2-3; D gene unclear. CDR3 length equals 12 residues. V lost 7 bases to trimming and J lost 0 bases, with 5 bases between them. Germline CDR1 SNHLY, CDR2 FYNNEI. DNA of the CDR3: TGTGCCAGCACGGTTAGCACAGATACGCAGTATTTT. Its translation: CASTVSTDTQYF.

J is TRBJ1-2 and V is TRBV27, with 9 bases identical to TRBD1. CDR3 size: 14 residues. V was clipped by 1 base and J by 8 bases; unmatched bases: 5. CDR1 and CDR2 from the germline V gene are MNHEY and SMNVEV (reference sequence). CDR3 loop: CASSLWTGVGGYTF. CDR3 DNA sequence: TGTGCCAGCAGTTTATGGACAGGGGTGGGCGGCTACACCTTC.